This TCR beta chain originates from a study of blood T cell repertoires in COVID-19. The wider study: The samples span acute and convalescent COVID-19 from the United States, Italy and Spain. From T cells, B-cell-depleted T cells, or PBMCs came the material, which was cDNA or gDNA.

In the original workflow: Using reference gene primer amplification, nucleated cell counts were estimated. Profiled with immunoSEQ multiplex PCR; TCRdb holds only in-frame clones, not every one. V, J and clone size are those of that table, while D and trimming were read from the DNA. The data hold 190,000 or so clones, with about 86% observed a single time. The V gene end was trimmed by 5 bases and the J gene end by 8 bases; junction bases not matched to a gene: 8. The germline CDR1 and CDR2 sequences are MNHEY and SVGAGI. The CDR3 spans 14 residues. The V call is TRBV6-5, the J call TRBJ1-4; 7 bases fit TRBD1. The sequence was collected from a woman aged 70-85 years with acute or convalescent COVID-19. Sequencing used peripheral blood. CDR3 sequence: CASSQGVRSEKLFF. CDR3 coding DNA: TGTGCCAGCAGTCAGGGGGTAAGGAGCGAAAAACTGTTTTTT.